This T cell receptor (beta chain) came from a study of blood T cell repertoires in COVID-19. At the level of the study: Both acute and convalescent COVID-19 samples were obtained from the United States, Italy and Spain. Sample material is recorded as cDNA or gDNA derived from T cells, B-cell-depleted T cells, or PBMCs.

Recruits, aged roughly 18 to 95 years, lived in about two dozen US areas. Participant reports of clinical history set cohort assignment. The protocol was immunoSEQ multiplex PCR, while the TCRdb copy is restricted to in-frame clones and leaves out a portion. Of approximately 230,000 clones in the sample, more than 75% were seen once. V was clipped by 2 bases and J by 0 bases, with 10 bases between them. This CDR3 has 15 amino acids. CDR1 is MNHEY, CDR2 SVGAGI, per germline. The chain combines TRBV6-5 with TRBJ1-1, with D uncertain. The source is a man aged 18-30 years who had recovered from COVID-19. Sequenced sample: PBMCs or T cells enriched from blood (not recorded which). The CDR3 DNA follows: TGTGCCAGCAGTTACGGCAGTCAAATGAACACTGAAGCTTTCTTT. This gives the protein CASSYGSQMNTEAFF.